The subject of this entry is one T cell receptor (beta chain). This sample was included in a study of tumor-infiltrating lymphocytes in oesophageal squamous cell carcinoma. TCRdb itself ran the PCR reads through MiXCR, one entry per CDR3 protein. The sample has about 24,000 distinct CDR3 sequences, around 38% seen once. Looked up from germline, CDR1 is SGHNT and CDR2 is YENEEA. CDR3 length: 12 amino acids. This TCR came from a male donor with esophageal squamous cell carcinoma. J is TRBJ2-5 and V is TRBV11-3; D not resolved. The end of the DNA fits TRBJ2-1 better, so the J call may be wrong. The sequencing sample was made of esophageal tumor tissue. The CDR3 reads CASRGTSDEQFF. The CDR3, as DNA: TGTGCCAGCAGAGGAACCAGTGATGAGCAGTTCTTC.